These 14 T cell receptor beta chains were all obtained from the same sample, sequenced in a study of blood T cell repertoires in COVID-19. Method: immunoSEQ multiplex PCR; TCRdb's copy keeps in-frame clones and lacks some. The sample contains over 200,000 clones, 81% of which appear only once. The material sequenced was PBMCs or T cells enriched from blood (not recorded which). These receptors were taken from a woman aged 50 to 60 with acute COVID-19.

V is TRBV6-2 or TRBV6-3 and J is TRBJ2-7; D perhaps matches TRBD1 (6 bases). Germline CDR1 and CDR2: MNHEY and SVGEGT. With 5 bases removed from V and 1 base from J, the gap between germline ends came to 15 bases. The CDR3 extends over 15 amino acids. Written as DNA, the CDR3 is TGTGCCAGCAGTAGACCGGGACAAGAATCCTACGAGCAGTACTTC. It encodes CASSRPGQESYEQYF.

The gene calls are TRBV28 and TRBJ2-7, with 12 bases fitting TRBD2. The V gene's germline CDR1 is MDHEN and CDR2 SYDVKM. The CDR3 loop spans 15 amino acids. The trim removed 7 bases at V and 2 bases at J, leaving 6 bases unmatched. Written as DNA, the CDR3 is TGTGCCAGCATCCTAGCGGGGGGGCCCGCCTACGAGCAGTACTTC. Protein product: CASILAGGPAYEQYF.

This rearrangement joins TRBV28 to TRBJ1-5; maybe TRBD1 (6 bases). This CDR3 region has 14 residues. The germline V gene has CDR1 MDHEN and CDR2 SYDVKM. V was cut by 7 bases and J by 6 bases, with 16 bases left in between. In nucleotides, the CDR3 is TGTGCCAGCATGCTGACAGGACCCAGTCAGCCCCAGCATTTT. The encoded protein is CASMLTGPSQPQHF.

This CDR3 is CASSPQSSTDTQYF. The CDR3 DNA reads as TGCGCCAGCAGCCCACAATCTAGCACAGATACGCAGTATTTT. V gene TRBV5-1 combines with J gene TRBJ2-3; no clear D. The CDR3 covers 14 residues. Germline assignment: CDR1 SGHRS and CDR2 YFSETQ. Trimming removed 4 bases from V and 0 bases from J, with 9 bases in between.

The V and J genes are TRBV6-2 or TRBV6-3 and TRBJ2-1; maybe TRBD1 (5 bases). Germline V gene sequence: CDR1 MNHEY, CDR2 SVGEGT. This CDR3 has 15 amino acids. The V gene lost 5 bases and the J gene lost 5 bases, with 16 bases spanning the gap. CDR3 DNA: TGTGCCAGCAGTCCCCCTTCCCTCAGGGACAATGAGCAGTTCTTC. It encodes CASSPPSLRDNEQFF.

V and J are TRBV19 and TRBJ2-7, with TRBD2 matching 12 bases. After removal of 0 bases from V and 0 bases from J, the junction contained 3 bases not matched to a gene. Germline V gives CDR1 LNHDA, CDR2 SQIVND (reference sequence). The CDR3 is made up of 17 amino acids. The CDR3 spells CASSIETTSGSSYEQYF. The CDR3 DNA sequence: TGTGCCAGTAGTATAGAGACGACTAGCGGGAGCTCCTACGAGCAGTACTTC.

This clone was recorded only once. This chain uses TRBV9 with TRBJ1-2; D gene unclear. The CDR3 sequence is 11 residues long. V lost 4 bases and J 3 bases, leaving 4 bases between the germline ends. Per the germline V gene, CDR1 is SGDLS and CDR2 is YYNGEE. The CDR3 sequence is CASSRDYGYTF. The CDR3 DNA is TGTGCCAGCAGCCGCGACTATGGCTACACCTTC.

CDR3 residues: CASSFQGLAGIPTQYF. The DNA for the CDR3 is TGTGCCAGCAGCTTCCAGGGACTAGCGGGGATCCCTACGCAGTATTTT. The V and J genes are TRBV7-2 and TRBJ2-3, with TRBD2 matching over 13 bases. The CDR3 has 16 residues. After removal of 3 bases from V and 8 bases from J, the junction contained 8 bases not matched to a gene. Per the germline V gene, CDR1 is SGHTA and CDR2 is FQGNSA.

The chain carries TRBV7-2 and TRBJ2-2; perhaps TRBD2 as D (7 bases). CDR3 size: 16 residues. Germline V gene sequence: CDR1 SGHTA, CDR2 FQGNSA. V was clipped by 8 bases and J by 5 bases, with 21 bases between them. CDR3 in DNA: TGTGCCAGCGGCCCCCGACTAGGGGGGGTTACCGGGGAGCTGTTTTTT. Its protein is CASGPRLGGVTGELFF.

This sequence joins TRBV28 and TRBJ2-3; 7 bases line up with TRBD2. The V gene's germline CDR1 is MDHEN and CDR2 SYDVKM. This CDR3 contains 16 residues. The V and J ends lost 8 bases and 0 bases, in that order; junction bases with no gene match: 11. CDR3 in amino acids: CASSPLLADSTDTQYF. Here the CDR3 DNA reads TGTGCCAGCTCTCCCCTCCTAGCGGACAGCACAGATACGCAGTATTTT.

The rearrangement joins TRBV5-1 to TRBJ2-7, with 14 nucleotides matching TRBD2. The J segment lost 3 bases and the V segment lost 5 bases, leaving 7 bases of the junction unmatched. This CDR3 contains 16 residues. Looked up from germline, CDR1 is SGHRS and CDR2 is YFSETQ. Here the CDR3 reads CASSPGTSGSNYEQYF. For the CDR3, the DNA is TGCGCCAGCAGTCCAGGGACTAGCGGGAGCAACTACGAGCAGTACTTC.

J is TRBJ1-6 and V is TRBV18; D is unclear. This CDR3 comprises 16 residues. CDR1 and CDR2 from the germline V gene are KGHSH and LQKENI. The germline V and J ends were trimmed by 6 bases and 1 base, with 13 bases remaining between them. CDR3 sequence: CASSSGGRSYNSPLHF. The CDR3 nucleotides are TGTGCCAGCTCCTCGGGAGGCAGATCCTATAATTCACCCCTCCACTTT.

The gene calls are TRBV4-3 and TRBJ2-6, with D tentatively TRBD1 (6 bases). The V end lost 2 bases, the J end lost 9 bases, and 11 bases lay between the germline ends. The germline CDR1 and CDR2 sequences are LGHNA and YSLEER. CDR3 length: 14 residues. The CDR3 protein is CASSQHREGNVLTF. The CDR3 DNA is TGCGCCAGCAGCCAACACAGGGAAGGCAACGTCCTGACTTTC.

The chain couples TRBV11-2 to TRBJ2-7; maybe TRBD1 (6 bases). The CDR3 runs 16 residues. Germline-derived CDR1 and CDR2 are SGHAT and FQNNGV. The V gene lost 4 bases and the J gene lost 1 base, with 17 bases spanning the gap. In DNA form, the CDR3 reads TGTGCCAGCAGCTCTCGGCCCCGCGGACAGTCCTACGAGCAGTACTTC. It encodes CASSSRPRGQSYEQYF.